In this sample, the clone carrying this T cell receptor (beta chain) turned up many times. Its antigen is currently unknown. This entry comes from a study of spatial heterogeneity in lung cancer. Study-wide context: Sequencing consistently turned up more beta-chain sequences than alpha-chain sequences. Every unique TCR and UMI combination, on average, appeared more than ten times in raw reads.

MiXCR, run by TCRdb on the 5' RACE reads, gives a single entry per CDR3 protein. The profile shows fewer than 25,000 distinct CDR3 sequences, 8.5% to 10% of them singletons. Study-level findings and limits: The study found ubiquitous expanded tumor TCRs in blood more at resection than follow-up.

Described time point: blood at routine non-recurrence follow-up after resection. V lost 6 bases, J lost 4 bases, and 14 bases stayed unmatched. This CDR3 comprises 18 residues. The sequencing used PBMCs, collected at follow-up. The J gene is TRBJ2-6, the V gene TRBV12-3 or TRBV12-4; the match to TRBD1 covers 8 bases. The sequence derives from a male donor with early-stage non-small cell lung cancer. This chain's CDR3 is CASSPVPGQVTGANVLTF. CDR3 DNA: TGTGCCAGCAGCCCAGTCCCGGGACAGGTTACCGGGGCCAACGTCCTGACTTTC.